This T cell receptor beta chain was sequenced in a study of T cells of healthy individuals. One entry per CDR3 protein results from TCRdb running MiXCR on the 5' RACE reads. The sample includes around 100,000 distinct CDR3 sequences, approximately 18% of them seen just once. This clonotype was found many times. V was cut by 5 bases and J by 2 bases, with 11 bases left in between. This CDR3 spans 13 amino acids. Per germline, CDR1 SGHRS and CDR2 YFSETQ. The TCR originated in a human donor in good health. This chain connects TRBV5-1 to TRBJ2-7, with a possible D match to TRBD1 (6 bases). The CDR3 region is CASSWDKTYEQYF. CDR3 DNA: TGCGCCAGCAGTTGGGACAAGACCTACGAGCAGTACTTC.